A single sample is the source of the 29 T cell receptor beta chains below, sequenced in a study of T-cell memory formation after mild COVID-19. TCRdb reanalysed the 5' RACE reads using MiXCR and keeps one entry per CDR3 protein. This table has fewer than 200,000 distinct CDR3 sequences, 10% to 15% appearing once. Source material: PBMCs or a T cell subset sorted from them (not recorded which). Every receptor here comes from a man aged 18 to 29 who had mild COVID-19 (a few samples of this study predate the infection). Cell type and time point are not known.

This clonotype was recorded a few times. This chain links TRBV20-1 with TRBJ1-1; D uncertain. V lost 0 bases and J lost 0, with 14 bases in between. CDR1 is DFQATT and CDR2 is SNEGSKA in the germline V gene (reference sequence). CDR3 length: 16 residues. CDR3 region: CSARDTLWAMNTEAFF. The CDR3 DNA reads TGCAGTGCTAGAGATACGTTGTGGGCAATGAACACTGAAGCTTTCTTT.

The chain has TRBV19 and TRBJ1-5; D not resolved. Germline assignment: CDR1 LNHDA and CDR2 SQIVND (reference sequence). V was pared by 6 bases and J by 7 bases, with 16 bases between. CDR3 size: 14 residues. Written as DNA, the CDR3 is TGTGCCAGTAGACTTCTTCAGGAATCCCAGCCCCAGCATTTT. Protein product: CASRLLQESQPQHF.

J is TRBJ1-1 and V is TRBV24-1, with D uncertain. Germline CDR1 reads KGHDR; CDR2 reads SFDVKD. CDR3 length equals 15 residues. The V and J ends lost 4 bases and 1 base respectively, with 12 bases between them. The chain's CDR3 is CATSDPRAGNTEAFF. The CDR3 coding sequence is TGTGCCACCAGTGACCCAAGGGCGGGGAACACTGAAGCTTTCTTT.

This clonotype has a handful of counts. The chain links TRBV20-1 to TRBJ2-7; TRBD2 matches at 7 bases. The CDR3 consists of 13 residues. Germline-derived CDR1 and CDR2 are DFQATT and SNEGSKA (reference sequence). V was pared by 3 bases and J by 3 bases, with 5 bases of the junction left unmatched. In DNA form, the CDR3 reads TGCAGTGCTAGCGGGGGGAGAAACTACGAGCAGTACTTC. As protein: CSASGGRNYEQYF.

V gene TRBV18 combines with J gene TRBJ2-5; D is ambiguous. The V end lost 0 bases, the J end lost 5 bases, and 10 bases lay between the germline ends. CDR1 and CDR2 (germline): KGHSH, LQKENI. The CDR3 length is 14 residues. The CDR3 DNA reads TGTGCCAGCTCACCACCCGGTAACGCCGAGACCCAGTACTTC. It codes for CASSPPGNAETQYF.

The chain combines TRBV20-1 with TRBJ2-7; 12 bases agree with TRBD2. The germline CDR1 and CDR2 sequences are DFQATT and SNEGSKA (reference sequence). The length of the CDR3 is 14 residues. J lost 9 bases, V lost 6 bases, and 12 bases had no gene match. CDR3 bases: TGCAGTGCCCAGAGGTCTAGCGGGGGGGCCAGGCAGTACGTC. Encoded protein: CSAQRSSGGARQYV.

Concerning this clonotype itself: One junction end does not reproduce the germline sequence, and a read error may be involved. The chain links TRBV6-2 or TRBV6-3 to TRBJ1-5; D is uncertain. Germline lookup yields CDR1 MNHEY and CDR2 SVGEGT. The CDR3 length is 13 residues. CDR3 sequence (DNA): TGTGCCACCAACCCTGACGGCAATCACCCCCAGCATTTT. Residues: CATNPDGNHPQHF.

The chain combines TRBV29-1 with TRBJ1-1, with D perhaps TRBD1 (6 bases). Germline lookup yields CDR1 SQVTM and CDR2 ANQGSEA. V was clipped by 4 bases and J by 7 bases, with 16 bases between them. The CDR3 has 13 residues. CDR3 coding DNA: TGCAGCGTTGTCACTGAAGGGGGGCGTGAAGCTTTCTTT. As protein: CSVVTEGGREAFF. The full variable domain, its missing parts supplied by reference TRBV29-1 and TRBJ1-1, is SAVISQKPSRDICQRGTSLTIQCQVDSQVTMMFWYRQQPGQSLTLIATANQGSEATYESGFVIDKFPISRPNLTFSTLTVSNMSPEDSSIYLCSVVTEGGREAFFGQGTRLTVV.

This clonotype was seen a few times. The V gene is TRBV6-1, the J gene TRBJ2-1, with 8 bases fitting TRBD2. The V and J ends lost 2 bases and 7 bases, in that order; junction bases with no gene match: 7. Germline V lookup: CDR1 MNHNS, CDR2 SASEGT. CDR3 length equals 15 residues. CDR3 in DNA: TGTGCCAGCAGTGAACACAGCGGGGGCTTGAATGAGCAGTTCTTC. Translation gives CASSEHSGGLNEQFF.

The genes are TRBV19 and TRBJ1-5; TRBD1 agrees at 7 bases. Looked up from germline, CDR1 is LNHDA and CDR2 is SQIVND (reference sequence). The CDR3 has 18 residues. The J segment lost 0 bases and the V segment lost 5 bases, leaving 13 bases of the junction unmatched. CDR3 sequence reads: CASSPGRGRHYSNQPQHF. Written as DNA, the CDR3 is TGTGCCAGTAGTCCGGGGAGGGGGCGACATTATAGCAATCAGCCCCAGCATTTT.

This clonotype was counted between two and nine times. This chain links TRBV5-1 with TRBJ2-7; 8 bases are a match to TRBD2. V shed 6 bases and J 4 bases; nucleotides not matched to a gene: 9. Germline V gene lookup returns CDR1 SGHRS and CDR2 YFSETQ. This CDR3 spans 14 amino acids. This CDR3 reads CASTPRSGGYEQYF. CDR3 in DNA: TGCGCCAGCACCCCAAGGAGCGGGGGTTACGAGCAGTACTTC.

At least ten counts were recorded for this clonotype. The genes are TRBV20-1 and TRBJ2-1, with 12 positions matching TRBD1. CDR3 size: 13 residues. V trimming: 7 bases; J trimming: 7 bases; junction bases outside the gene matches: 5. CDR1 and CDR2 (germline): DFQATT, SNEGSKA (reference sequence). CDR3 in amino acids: CSVPGQGANEQFF. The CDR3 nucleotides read TGCAGTGTTCCGGGACAGGGGGCTAATGAGCAGTTCTTC.

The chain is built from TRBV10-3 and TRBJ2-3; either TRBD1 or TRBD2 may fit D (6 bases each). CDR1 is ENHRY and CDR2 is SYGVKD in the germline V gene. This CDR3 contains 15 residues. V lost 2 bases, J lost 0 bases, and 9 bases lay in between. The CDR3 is CAISERGLSTDTQYF. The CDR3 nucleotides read TGTGCCATCAGTGAGCGGGGGCTCAGCACAGATACGCAGTATTTT.

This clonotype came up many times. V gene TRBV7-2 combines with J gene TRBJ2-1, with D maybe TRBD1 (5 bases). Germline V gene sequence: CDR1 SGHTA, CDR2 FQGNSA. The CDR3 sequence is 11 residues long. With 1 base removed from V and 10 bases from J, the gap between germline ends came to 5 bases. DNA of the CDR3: TGTGCCAGCAGCTTAGGGGGCGAGCAGTTCTTC. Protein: CASSLGGEQFF.

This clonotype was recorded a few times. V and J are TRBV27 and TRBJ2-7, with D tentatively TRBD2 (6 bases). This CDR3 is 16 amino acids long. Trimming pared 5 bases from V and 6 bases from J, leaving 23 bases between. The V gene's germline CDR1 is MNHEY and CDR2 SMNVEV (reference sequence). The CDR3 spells CASSTSRDGSPGEQYV. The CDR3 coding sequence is TGTGCCAGCAGTACTAGCCGGGACGGATCTCCGGGCGAGCAGTACGTC.

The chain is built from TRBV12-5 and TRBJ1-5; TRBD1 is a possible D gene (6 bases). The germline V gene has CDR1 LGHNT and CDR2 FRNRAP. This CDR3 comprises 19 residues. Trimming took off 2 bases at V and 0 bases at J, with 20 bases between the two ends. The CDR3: CASGLIKTGQPYSNQPQHF. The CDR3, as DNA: TGTGCTAGTGGTTTGATAAAAACCGGACAGCCGTATAGCAATCAGCCCCAGCATTTT.

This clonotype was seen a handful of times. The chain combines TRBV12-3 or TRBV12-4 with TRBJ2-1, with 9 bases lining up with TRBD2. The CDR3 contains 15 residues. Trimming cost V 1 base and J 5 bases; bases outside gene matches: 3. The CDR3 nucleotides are TGTGCCAGCAGTTTAGTGGCTAGCGGGAACAATGAGCAGTTCTTC. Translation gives CASSLVASGNNEQFF.

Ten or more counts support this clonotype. The CDR3 DNA reads as TGTGCCAGCAGCTGGTCCGGGACAGGGTCATACGAGCAGTACTTC. Translation gives CASSWSGTGSYEQYF. V and J are TRBV7-2 and TRBJ2-7, with 9 bases that match TRBD1. Germline V gene lookup returns CDR1 SGHTA and CDR2 FQGNSA. V lost 4 bases, J lost 4 bases, and 8 bases stayed unmatched. This CDR3 comprises 15 residues.

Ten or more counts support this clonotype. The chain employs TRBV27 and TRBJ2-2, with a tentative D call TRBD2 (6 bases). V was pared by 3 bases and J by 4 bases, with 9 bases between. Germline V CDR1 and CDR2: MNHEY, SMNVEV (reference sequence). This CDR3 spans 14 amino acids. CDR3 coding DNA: TGTGCCAGCAGTTTCCCCGGGGGCACCGGGGAGCTGTTTTTT. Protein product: CASSFPGGTGELFF.

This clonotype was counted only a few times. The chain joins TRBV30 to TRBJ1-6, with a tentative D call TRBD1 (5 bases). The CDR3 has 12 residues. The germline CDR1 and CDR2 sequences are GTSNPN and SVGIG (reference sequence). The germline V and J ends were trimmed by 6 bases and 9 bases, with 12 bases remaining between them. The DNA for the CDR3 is TGTGCCTGTGTACTGGGGGGTTCACCCCTCCACTTT. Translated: CACVLGGSPLHF.

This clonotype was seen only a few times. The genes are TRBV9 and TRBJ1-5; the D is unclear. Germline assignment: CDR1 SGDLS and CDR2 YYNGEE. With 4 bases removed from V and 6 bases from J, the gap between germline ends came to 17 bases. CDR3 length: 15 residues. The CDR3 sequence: CASSPGGSWSQPQHF. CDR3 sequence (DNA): TGTGCCAGCAGCCCGGGCGGGTCCTGGAGTCAGCCCCAGCATTTT.

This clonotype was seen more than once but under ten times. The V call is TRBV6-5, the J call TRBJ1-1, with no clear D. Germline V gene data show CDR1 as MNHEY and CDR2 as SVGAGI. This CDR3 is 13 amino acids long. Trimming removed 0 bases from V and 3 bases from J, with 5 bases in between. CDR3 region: CASSYSGYTEAFF. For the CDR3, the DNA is TGTGCCAGCAGTTACTCCGGTTACACTGAAGCTTTCTTT.

DNA of the CDR3: TGTGCCAGCAGCCCGCGAACCAGCGGTGAAGCTTTCTTT. It is translated as CASSPRTSGEAFF. The chain joins TRBV7-8 to TRBJ1-1; no reliable D call. Trimming took 5 bases from V and 7 from J, leaving 14 bases between them. Germline CDR1 is SGHVS and CDR2 is FQNEAQ. This CDR3 region has 13 residues.

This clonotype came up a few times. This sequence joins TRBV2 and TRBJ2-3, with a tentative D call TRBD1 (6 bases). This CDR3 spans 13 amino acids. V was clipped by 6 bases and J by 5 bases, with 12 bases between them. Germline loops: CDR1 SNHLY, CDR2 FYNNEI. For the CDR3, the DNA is TGTGCCAGCAGCGTAGACAGGCTAGATACGCAGTATTTT. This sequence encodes CASSVDRLDTQYF. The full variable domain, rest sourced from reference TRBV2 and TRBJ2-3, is EPEVTQTPSHQVTQMGQEVILRCVPISNHLYFYWYRQILGQKVEFLVSFYNNEISEKSEIFDDQFSVERPDGSNFTLKIRSTKLEDSAMYFCASSVDRLDTQYFGPGTRLTVL.

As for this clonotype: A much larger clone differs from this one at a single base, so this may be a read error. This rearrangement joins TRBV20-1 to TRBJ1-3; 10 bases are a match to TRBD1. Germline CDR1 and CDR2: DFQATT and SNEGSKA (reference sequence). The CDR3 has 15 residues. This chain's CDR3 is CCALTTGGPGNTIYF. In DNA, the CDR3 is TGCTGTGCTCTGACGACAGGGGGCCCTGGAAACACCATATATTTT.

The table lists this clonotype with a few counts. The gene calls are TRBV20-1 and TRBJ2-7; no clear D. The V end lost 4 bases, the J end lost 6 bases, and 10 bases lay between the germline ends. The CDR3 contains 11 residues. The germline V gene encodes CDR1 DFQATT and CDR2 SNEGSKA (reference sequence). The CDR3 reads CSAMRPGEQYV. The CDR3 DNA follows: TGCAGTGCTATGAGACCCGGCGAGCAGTACGTC.

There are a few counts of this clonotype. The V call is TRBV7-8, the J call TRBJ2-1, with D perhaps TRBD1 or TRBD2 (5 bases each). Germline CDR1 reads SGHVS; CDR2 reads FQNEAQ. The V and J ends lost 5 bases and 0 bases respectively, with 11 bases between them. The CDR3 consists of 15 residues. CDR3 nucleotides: TGTGCCAGCAGCGGGACGACGAGCTCCTACAATGAGCAGTTCTTC. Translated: CASSGTTSSYNEQFF.

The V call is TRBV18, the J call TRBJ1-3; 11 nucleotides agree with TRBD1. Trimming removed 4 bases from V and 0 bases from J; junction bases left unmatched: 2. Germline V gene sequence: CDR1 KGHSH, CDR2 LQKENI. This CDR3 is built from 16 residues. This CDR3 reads CASSRDRGSSGNTIYF. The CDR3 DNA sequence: TGTGCCAGCTCACGGGACAGGGGGAGCTCTGGAAACACCATATATTTT.

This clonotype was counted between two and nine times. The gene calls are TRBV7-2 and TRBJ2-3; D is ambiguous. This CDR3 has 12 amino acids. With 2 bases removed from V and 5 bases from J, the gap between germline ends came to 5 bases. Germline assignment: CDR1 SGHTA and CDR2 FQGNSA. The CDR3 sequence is CASSLFVDTQYF. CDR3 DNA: TGTGCCAGCAGCTTATTTGTAGATACGCAGTATTTT.